This T cell receptor beta chain stems from a study of human T cells and chemical hapten exposure. Study context: Patch tests applied 0.01% DPC to the upper back and were scored after 6 days. Study-level points and caveats: Sensitizing with DPC caused no change in TCRs above 1 in 1000 frequency.

This clonotype has ten or more counts. Its cognate antigen is unknown. The CDR3 extends over 16 amino acids. Germline CDR1 reads SNHLY; CDR2 reads FYNNEI. V was cut by 3 bases and J by 0 bases, with 9 bases left in between. Time point reported: pre-sensitization, week 0. Treatment here: therapeutic diphenylcyclopropenone sensitization with weekly scalp DPC. TCRdb re-called the RACE reads through MiXCR, storing one row per CDR3 protein. The sample lists approximately 320,000 distinct CDR3 sequences, around 5.5% occurring once. Specimen: whole blood, collected in connection with sensitization to the hapten diphenylcyclopropenone (DPC). This receptor was taken from a woman younger than 30 with alopecia areata. Some clones in this sample may be carry-over from other donors' samples. The genes are TRBV2 and TRBJ2-6, with D possibly TRBD2 on 5 matching bases. CDR3 DNA sequence: TGTGCCAGCAGTGATTCCGGGATCTCTGGGGCCAACGTCCTGACTTTC. Translated, it gives CASSDSGISGANVLTF. Complete variable domain (other parts from reference TRBV2 and TRBJ2-6): EPEVTQTPSHQVTQMGQEVILRCVPISNHLYFYWYRQILGQKVEFLVSFYNNEISEKSEIFDDQFSVERPDGSNFTLKIRSTKLEDSAMYFCASSDSGISGANVLTFGAGSRLTVL.